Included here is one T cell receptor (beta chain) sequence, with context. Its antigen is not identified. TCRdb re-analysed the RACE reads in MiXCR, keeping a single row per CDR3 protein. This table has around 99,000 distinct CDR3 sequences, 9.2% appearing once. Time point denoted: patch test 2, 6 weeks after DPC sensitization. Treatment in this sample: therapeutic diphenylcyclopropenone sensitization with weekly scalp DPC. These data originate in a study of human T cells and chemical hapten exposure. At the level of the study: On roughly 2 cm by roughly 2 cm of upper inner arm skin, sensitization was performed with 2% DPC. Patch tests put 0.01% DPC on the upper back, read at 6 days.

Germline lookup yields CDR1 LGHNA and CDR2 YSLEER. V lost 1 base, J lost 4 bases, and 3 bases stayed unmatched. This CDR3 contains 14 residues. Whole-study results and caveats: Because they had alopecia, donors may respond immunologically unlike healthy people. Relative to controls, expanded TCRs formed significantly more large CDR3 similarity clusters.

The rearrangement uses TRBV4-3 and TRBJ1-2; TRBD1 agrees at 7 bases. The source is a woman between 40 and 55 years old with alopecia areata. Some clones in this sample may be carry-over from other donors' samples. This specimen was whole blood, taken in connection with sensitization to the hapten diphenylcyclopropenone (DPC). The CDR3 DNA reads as TGCGCCAGCAGCCAAGGGGGGACAGCCTATGGCTACACCTTC. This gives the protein CASSQGGTAYGYTF.